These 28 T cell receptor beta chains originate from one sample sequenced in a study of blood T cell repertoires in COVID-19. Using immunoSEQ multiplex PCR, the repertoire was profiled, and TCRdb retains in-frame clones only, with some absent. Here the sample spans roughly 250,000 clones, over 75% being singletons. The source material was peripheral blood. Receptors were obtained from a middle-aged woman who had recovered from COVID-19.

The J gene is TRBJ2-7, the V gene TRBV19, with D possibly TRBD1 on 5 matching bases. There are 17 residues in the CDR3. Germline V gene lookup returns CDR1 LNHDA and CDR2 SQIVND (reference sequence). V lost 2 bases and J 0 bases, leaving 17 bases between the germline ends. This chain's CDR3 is CASSIPHRGQGSYEQYF. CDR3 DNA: TGTGCCAGTAGTATACCCCACCGTGGGCAGGGCTCCTACGAGCAGTACTTC.

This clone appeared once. The CDR3 DNA reads as TGTGCCAGCAGCTCGTACGAACAGGGGGCGGACTACACCTTC. Residues: CASSSYEQGADYTF. V is TRBV7-2 and J is TRBJ1-2; TRBD1 matches 9 bases. V was clipped by 4 bases and J by 10 bases; unmatched bases: 10. Germline CDR1 and CDR2: SGHTA and FQGNSA. The length of the CDR3 is 14 residues.

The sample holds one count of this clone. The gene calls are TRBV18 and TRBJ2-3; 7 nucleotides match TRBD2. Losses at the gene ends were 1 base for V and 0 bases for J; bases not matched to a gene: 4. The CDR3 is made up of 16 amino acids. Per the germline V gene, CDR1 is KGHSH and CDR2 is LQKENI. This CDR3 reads CASSPLRAGSTDTQYF. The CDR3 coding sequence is TGTGCCAGCTCACCACTACGAGCGGGAAGCACAGATACGCAGTATTTT.

CDR3 sequence: CASRPRGLSYEQYF. The DNA of the CDR3 is TGTGCCAGCAGGCCCCGAGGGTTATCCTACGAGCAGTACTTC. This chain uses TRBV2 with TRBJ2-7; a weak D match, TRBD2 (5 bases). The V gene's germline CDR1 is SNHLY and CDR2 FYNNEI. The CDR3 totals 14 residues. The V end was cut by 6 bases, the J end by 1 base, with 13 bases between.

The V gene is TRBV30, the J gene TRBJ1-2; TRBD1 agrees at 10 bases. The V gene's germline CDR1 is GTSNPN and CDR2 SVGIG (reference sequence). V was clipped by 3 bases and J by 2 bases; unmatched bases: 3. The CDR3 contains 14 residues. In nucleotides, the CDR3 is TGTGCCTGGAGCCCGGGACAGGGGAACTATGGCTACACCTTC. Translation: CAWSPGQGNYGYTF.

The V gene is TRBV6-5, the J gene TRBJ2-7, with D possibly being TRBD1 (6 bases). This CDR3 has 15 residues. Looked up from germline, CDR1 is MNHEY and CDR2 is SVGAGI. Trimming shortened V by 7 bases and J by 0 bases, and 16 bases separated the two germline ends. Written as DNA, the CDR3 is TGTGCCAGCAAGAAGGACAGAGCTAGCTCCTACGAGCAGTACTTC. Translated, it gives CASKKDRASSYEQYF.

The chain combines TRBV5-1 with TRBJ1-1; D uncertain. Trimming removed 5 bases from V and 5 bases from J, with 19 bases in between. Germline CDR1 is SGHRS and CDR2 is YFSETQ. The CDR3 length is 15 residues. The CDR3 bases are TGCGCCAGCAGATCCCTCGGGTCCGCTAAGACTGAAGCTTTCTTT. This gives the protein CASRSLGSAKTEAFF.

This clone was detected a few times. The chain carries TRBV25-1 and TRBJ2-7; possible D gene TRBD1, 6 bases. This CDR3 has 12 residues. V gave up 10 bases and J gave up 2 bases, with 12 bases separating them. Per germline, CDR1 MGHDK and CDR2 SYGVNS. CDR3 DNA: TGTGCCACGACAGGAGAAGCCTACGAGCAGTACTTC. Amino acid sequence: CATTGEAYEQYF.

In DNA form, the CDR3 reads TGCGCCAGCAGCCAAGGGGACAGTGACAATTCACCCCTCCACTTT. Protein sequence: CASSQGDSDNSPLHF. The V call is TRBV4-3, the J call TRBJ1-6, with 7 bases aligning to TRBD1. V lost 1 base and J lost 7; bases outside the gene matches: 4. CDR3 length: 15 residues. Germline assignment: CDR1 LGHNA and CDR2 YSLEER.

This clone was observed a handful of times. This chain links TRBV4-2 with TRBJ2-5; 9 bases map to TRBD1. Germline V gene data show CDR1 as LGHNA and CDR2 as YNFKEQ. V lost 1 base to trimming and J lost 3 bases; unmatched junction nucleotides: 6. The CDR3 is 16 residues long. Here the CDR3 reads CASSQGLQGAEETQYF. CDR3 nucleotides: TGTGCCAGCAGCCAAGGTCTACAGGGGGCTGAAGAGACCCAGTACTTC.

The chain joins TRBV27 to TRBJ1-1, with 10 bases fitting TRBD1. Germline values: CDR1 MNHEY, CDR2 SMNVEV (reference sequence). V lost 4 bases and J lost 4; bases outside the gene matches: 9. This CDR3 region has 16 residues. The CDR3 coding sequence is TGTGCCAGCAGTTCTCCCTTACGGGACAGGGGCACTGAAGCTTTCTTT. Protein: CASSSPLRDRGTEAFF.

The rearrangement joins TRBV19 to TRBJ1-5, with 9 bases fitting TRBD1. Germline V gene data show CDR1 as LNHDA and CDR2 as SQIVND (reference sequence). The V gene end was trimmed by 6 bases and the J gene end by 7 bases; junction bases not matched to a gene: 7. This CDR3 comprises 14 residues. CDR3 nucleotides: TGTGCCAGTAGCACTACAGGGGGCGGACAGCCCCAGCATTTT. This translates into CASSTTGGGQPQHF.

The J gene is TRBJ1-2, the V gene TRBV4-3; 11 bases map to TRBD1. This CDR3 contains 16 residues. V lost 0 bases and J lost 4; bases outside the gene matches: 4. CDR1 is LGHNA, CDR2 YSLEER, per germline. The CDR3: CASSQEPGQGAYGYTF. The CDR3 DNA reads TGCGCCAGCAGCCAAGAGCCCGGACAGGGGGCCTATGGCTACACCTTC.

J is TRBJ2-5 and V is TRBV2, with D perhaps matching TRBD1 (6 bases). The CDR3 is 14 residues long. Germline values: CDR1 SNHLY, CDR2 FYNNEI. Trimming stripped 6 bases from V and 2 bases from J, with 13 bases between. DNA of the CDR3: TGTGCCAGCAGCCTAAGACAGGCTCAAGAGACCCAGTACTTC. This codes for CASSLRQAQETQYF.

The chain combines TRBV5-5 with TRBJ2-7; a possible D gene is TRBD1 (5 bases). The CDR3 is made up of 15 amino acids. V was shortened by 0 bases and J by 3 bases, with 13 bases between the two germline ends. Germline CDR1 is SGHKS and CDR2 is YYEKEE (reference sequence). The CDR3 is CASSLATTDLYEQYF. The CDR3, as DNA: TGTGCCAGCAGCTTGGCTACGACAGACCTCTACGAGCAGTACTTC.

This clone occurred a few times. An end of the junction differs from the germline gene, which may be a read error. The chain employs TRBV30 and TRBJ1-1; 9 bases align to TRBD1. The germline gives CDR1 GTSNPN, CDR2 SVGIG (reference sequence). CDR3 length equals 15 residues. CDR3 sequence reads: CAWSTGTGMKTEAFF. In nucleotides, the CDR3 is TGTGCCTGGAGTACCGGGACAGGGATGAAAACTGAAGCTTTCTTT.

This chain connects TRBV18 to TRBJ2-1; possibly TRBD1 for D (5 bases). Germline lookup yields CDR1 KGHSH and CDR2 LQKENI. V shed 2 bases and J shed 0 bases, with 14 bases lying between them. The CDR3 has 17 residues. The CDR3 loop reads CASSPGAQSSSYNEQFF. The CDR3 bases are TGTGCCAGCTCACCAGGGGCACAATCCAGCTCCTACAATGAGCAGTTCTTC.

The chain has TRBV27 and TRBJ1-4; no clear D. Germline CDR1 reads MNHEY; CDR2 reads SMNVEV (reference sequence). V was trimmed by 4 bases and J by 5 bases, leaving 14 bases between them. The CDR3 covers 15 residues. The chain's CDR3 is CASSWTRADNEKLFF. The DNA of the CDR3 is TGTGCCAGCAGTTGGACTCGGGCAGACAATGAAAAACTGTTTTTT. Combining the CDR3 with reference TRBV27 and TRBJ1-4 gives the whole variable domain EAQVTQNPRYLITVTGKKLTVTCSQNMNHEYMSWYRQDPGLGLRQIYYSMNVEVTDKGDVPEGYKVSRKEKRNFPLILESPSPNQTSLYFCASSWTRADNEKLFFGSGTQLSVL.

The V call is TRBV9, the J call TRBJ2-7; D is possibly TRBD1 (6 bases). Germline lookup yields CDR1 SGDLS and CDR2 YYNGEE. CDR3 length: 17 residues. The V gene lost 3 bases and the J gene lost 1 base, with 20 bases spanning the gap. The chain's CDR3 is CASSAGTQGIESYEQYF. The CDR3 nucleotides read TGTGCCAGCAGCGCTGGGACACAGGGTATTGAATCCTACGAGCAGTACTTC.

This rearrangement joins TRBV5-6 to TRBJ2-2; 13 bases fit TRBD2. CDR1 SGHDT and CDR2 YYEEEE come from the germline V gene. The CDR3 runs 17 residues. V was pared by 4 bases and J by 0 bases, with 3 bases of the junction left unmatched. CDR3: CASSLGLAGTNTGELFF. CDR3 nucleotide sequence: TGTGCCAGCAGCCTGGGACTAGCGGGAACGAACACCGGGGAGCTGTTTTTT.

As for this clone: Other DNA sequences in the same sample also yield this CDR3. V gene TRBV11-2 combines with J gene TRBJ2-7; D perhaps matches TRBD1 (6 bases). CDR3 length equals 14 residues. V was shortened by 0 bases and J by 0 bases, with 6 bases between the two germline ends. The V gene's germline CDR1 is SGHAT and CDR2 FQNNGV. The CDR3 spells CASSLETGSYEQYF. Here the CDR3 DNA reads TGTGCCAGCAGCTTAGAGACAGGCTCCTACGAGCAGTACTTC.

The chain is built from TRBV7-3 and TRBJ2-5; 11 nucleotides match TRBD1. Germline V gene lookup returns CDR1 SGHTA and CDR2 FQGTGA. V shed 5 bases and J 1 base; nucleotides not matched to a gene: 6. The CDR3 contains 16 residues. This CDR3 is CASSRTGTGGQETQYF. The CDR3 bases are TGTGCCAGCAGCCGCACCGGGACAGGGGGCCAAGAGACCCAGTACTTC.

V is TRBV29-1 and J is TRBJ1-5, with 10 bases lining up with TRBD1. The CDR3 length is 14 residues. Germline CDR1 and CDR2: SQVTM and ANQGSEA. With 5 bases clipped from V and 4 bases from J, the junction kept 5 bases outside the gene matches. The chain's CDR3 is CSVRGQGVNQPQHF. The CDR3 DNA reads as TGCAGCGTTCGCGGACAGGGGGTAAATCAGCCCCAGCATTTT.

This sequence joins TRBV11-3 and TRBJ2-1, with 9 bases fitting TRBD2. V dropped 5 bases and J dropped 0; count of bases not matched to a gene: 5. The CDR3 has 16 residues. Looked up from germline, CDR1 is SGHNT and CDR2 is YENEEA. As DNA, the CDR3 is TGTGCCAGCAGCGCCAGCGGGAGGAGCTCCTACAATGAGCAGTTCTTC. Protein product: CASSASGRSSYNEQFF.

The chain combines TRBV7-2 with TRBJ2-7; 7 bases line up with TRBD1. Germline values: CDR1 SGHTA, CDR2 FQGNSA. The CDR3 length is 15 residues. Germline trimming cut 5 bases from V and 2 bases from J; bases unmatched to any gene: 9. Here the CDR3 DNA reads TGTGCCAGCAGCAAGGGACAGCCGGTTACCTACGAGCAGTACTTC. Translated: CASSKGQPVTYEQYF.

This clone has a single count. CDR3 sequence reads: CSVRQGAESPLHF. As DNA, the CDR3 is TGCAGCGTTCGACAGGGGGCGGAATCACCCCTCCACTTT. This rearrangement joins TRBV29-1 to TRBJ1-6; 10 positions agree with TRBD1. CDR1 and CDR2 from the germline V gene are SQVTM and ANQGSEA. After removal of 5 bases from V and 10 bases from J, the junction contained 5 bases not matched to a gene. The CDR3 has 13 residues.

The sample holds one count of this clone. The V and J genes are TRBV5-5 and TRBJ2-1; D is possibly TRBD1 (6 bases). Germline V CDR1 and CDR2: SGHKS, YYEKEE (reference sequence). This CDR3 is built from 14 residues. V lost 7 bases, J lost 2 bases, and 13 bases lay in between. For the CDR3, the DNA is TGTGCCAGCCATACCCAGGGGCCCTACAATGAGCAGTTCTTC. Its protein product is CASHTQGPYNEQFF.

CDR3 sequence reads: CSASLGRGNYGYTF. CDR3 DNA: TGCAGTGCTAGTCTTGGCAGGGGGAACTATGGCTACACCTTC. The chain recombines TRBV20-1 with TRBJ1-2, with 7 bases fitting TRBD1. The length of the CDR3 is 14 residues. The germline gives CDR1 DFQATT, CDR2 SNEGSKA (reference sequence). The V segment lost 3 bases and the J segment 2 bases; nucleotides outside the gene matches: 6.